These T cell receptor beta chains were read from a single sample in a study of blood T cell repertoires in COVID-19. Sequencing used immunoSEQ multiplex PCR; TCRdb keeps in-frame clones, though not all of them. The data hold about 200,000 clones, with 84% observed a single time. Sequencing was performed on peripheral blood. The receptors come from a human donor in a cohort sampled during active COVID-19. CDR3s include the opening cysteine and the closing phenylalanine or tryptophan. D genes are given only for firm matches. The size entry is marked missing in some rows and otherwise reads once, few, many or a size class.

>NA|few|TRBJ2-3|TRBV7-2
CASSLEGIGTDTQYF
TGTGCCAGCAGCTTAGAGGGGATAGGCACAGATACGCAGTATTTT
>TRBD2|NA|TRBJ2-2|TRBV3-1/TRBV3-2
CASSQEGLAGITGELFF
TGTGCCAGCAGCCAAGAGGGACTAGCGGGAATCACCGGGGAGCTGTTTTTT
>TRBD1|NA|TRBJ2-7|TRBV28
CASSPGGTGIHEQYF
TGTGCCAGCAGCCCCGGTGGGACAGGGATACACGAGCAGTACTTC
>NA|NA|TRBJ2-2|TRBV25-1
CASSEIQPRTGELFF
TGTGCCAGCAGTGAAATACAGCCCCGCACCGGGGAGCTGTTTTTT
>NA|NA|TRBJ1-4|TRBV19
CASSDSYNEKLFF
TGTGCCAGCTCGGACAGCTATAATGAAAAACTGTTTTTT
>TRBD2|once|TRBJ2-7|TRBV19
CASSTGLAGYEQYF
TGTGCCAGTAGTACGGGACTAGCGGGGTACGAGCAGTACTTC
>NA|NA|TRBJ2-5|TRBV10-3
CAISNQVERETQYF
TGTGCCATCAGTAACCAGGTTGAACGGGAGACCCAGTACTTC
>NA|NA|TRBJ2-4|TRBV21-1
CASSKGGDRGLLAGGLLAKNIQYF
TGTGCCAGCAGCAAAGGGGGGGACAGGGGGCTACTAGCGGGAGGCTTACTAGCCAAAAACATTCAGTACTTC
>NA|NA|TRBJ2-1|TRBV4-1
CASSRTLGDNEQFF
TGCGCCAGCAGCCGCACACTCGGAGACAATGAGCAGTTCTTC
>NA|few|TRBJ1-3|TRBV19
CASSIGMSGSGNTIYF
TGTGCCAGTAGTATCGGAATGTCAGGCTCTGGAAACACCATATATTTT
>NA|NA|TRBJ1-1|TRBV5-8
CANDRGGNTEAFF
TGTGCCAATGACCGGGGAGGGAACACTGAAGCTTTCTTT